Following are 27 T cell receptor beta chains from one sample sequenced in a study of blood T cell repertoires in COVID-19. TCRdb's copy holds only in-frame clones and misses some; the assay was immunoSEQ multiplex PCR. The data show 100,000 or so clones, 81% seen once. Sequences were obtained from peripheral blood. The receptor set was obtained from a woman in her 70s with acute or convalescent COVID-19.

The V and J genes are TRBV6-5 and TRBJ1-6, with a possible D match to TRBD1 (6 bases). The length of the CDR3 is 15 residues. Trimming left V 5 bases short and J 3 bases short, with 11 bases between. Germline CDR1 is MNHEY and CDR2 is SVGAGI. CDR3 nucleotides: TGTGCCAGCAGTCCCGACAGGCGCTATAATTCACCCCTCCACTTT. This gives the protein CASSPDRRYNSPLHF.

The chain couples TRBV30 to TRBJ2-1; TRBD2 aligns across 9 bases. Per germline, CDR1 GTSNPN and CDR2 SVGIG (reference sequence). The CDR3 totals 16 residues. V shed 1 base and J 4 bases; nucleotides not matched to a gene: 8. CDR3 protein: CAWSDLRRGGYNEQFF. In DNA form, the CDR3 reads TGTGCCTGGAGTGACCTGAGGCGGGGGGGTTACAATGAGCAGTTCTTC.

V usage is TRBV28 and J usage is TRBJ1-1; a possible D gene is TRBD1 (5 bases). This CDR3 spans 14 amino acids. Trimming pared 11 bases from V and 1 base from J, leaving 17 bases between. Looked up from germline, CDR1 is MDHEN and CDR2 is SYDVKM. CDR3 coding DNA: TGTGCCGCCTCGGTCGGGGGTACGAACACTGAAGCTTTCTTT. It yields the protein CAASVGGTNTEAFF.

V and J are TRBV5-6 and TRBJ2-7; 14 bases are shared with TRBD2. V shed 0 bases, J shed 5 bases, and the junction held 10 bases outside the gene matches. The CDR3 extends over 18 amino acids. CDR1 and CDR2 (germline): SGHDT, YYEEEE. CDR3 sequence (DNA): TGTGCCAGCAGCTTGGTTGGACTAGCGGGAGGATTAAGCGACGAGCAGTACTTC. This gives the protein CASSLVGLAGGLSDEQYF.

The chain employs TRBV9 and TRBJ2-2; the match to TRBD1 covers 7 bases. The CDR3 has 15 residues. CDR1 and CDR2 from the germline V gene are SGDLS and YYNGEE. V dropped 0 bases and J dropped 11; count of bases not matched to a gene: 10. The CDR3 DNA sequence: TGTGCCAGCAGCGTAGCTCCCGACAGGGAGCTAGAGCTGTTTTTT. It encodes CASSVAPDRELELFF.

The rearrangement joins TRBV5-1 to TRBJ2-1, with a tentative D call TRBD2 (6 bases). This CDR3 is 15 amino acids long. V was pared by 0 bases and J by 9 bases, with 16 bases between. Germline-derived CDR1 and CDR2 are SGHRS and YFSETQ. Written as DNA, the CDR3 is TGCGCCAGCAGCTTGGATATAGGAGCGGGTATTGAGCAGTTCTTC. This gives the protein CASSLDIGAGIEQFF.

This chain's CDR3 is CASSFPSGRVTGELFF. The CDR3 DNA reads as TGTGCCAGCAGTTTTCCTAGCGGGAGGGTCACCGGGGAGCTGTTTTTT. This rearrangement joins TRBV27 to TRBJ2-2; 12 bases are shared with TRBD2. This CDR3 region has 16 residues. V was clipped by 3 bases and J by 4 bases; unmatched bases: 3. The germline V gene encodes CDR1 MNHEY and CDR2 SMNVEV (reference sequence).

The rearrangement joins TRBV7-9 to TRBJ2-5; D unclear. This CDR3 has 13 residues. V dropped 6 bases and J dropped 3 bases, with 11 bases sitting between them. The germline V gene encodes CDR1 SEHNR and CDR2 FQNEAQ (reference sequence). The CDR3 DNA reads TGTGCCAGCAGGAGTGGTCGGGAAGAGACCCAGTACTTC. Translation gives CASRSGREETQYF.

The rearrangement joins TRBV15 to TRBJ1-1; weak D call: TRBD1 (6 bases). V was cut by 5 bases and J by 3 bases, with 16 bases left in between. The germline CDR1 and CDR2 sequences are LNHNV and YYDKDF (reference sequence). The CDR3 length is 15 residues. CDR3 DNA: TGTGCCACCAGCTTACAGGGTGGGAGAGACACTGAAGCTTTCTTT. It is translated as CATSLQGGRDTEAFF.

The chain recombines TRBV2 with TRBJ2-2; possibly TRBD2 for D (5 bases). This CDR3 has 13 residues. Germline assignment: CDR1 SNHLY and CDR2 FYNNEI. V was clipped by 5 bases and J by 7 bases, with 11 bases between them. CDR3 nucleotide sequence: TGTGCCAGCAGTTGGAAGGCGGGCGGGGAGCTGTTTTTT. Translated: CASSWKAGGELFF.

V usage is TRBV5-1 and J usage is TRBJ2-7; D unclear. Per the germline V gene, CDR1 is SGHRS and CDR2 is YFSETQ. Trimming took off 1 base at V and 0 bases at J, with 11 bases between the two ends. The CDR3 sequence is 15 residues long. DNA for the CDR3: TGCGCCAGCAGCTTGTACCCGGGTAGCTCCTACGAGCAGTACTTC. Translated, it gives CASSLYPGSSYEQYF. Drawing the rest from reference TRBV5-1 and TRBJ2-7, the complete variable domain is KAGVTQTPRYLIKTRGQQVTLSCSPISGHRSVSWYQQTPGQGLQFLFEYFSETQRNKGNFPGRFSGRQFSNSRSEMNVSTLELGDSALYLCASSLYPGSSYEQYFGPGTRLTVT.

The V gene is TRBV7-9, the J gene TRBJ2-2, with 7 positions matching TRBD1. Losses at the gene ends were 2 bases for V and 3 bases for J; bases not matched to a gene: 0. The germline V gene has CDR1 SEHNR and CDR2 FQNEAQ (reference sequence). The CDR3 is 14 residues long. CDR3 loop: CASSLTGDTGELFF. The CDR3 region has the DNA TGTGCCAGCAGCTTAACAGGGGACACCGGGGAGCTGTTTTTT. Drawing the rest from reference TRBV7-9 and TRBJ2-2, the complete variable domain is DTGVSQNPRHKITKRGQNVTFRCDPISEHNRLYWYRQTLGQGPEFLTYFQNEAQLEKSRLLSDRFSAERPKGSFSTLEIQRTEQGDSAMYLCASSLTGDTGELFFGEGSRLTVL.

V gene TRBV9 combines with J gene TRBJ2-2; D possibly corresponds to TRBD2 (6 bases). Germline loops: CDR1 SGDLS, CDR2 YYNGEE. The CDR3 has 14 amino acids. Trimming pared 5 bases from V and 0 bases from J, leaving 8 bases between. DNA of the CDR3: TGTGCCAGCAGAAGCGGGTCGAACACCGGGGAGCTGTTTTTT. Its translation: CASRSGSNTGELFF.

The chain is built from TRBV7-2 and TRBJ2-7; TRBD2 matches 7 bases. V was pared by 10 bases and J by 0 bases, with 12 bases of the junction left unmatched. CDR1 is SGHTA and CDR2 is FQGNSA in the germline V gene. The CDR3 sequence is 15 residues long. The CDR3 loop reads CATCVTAGHSYEQYF. As DNA, the CDR3 is TGTGCCACCTGCGTTACAGCGGGGCACTCCTACGAGCAGTACTTC.

J is TRBJ1-6 and V is TRBV9, with D unresolved. Germline-derived CDR1 and CDR2 are SGDLS and YYNGEE. V lost 4 bases, J lost 3 bases, and 8 bases lay in between. The CDR3 is made up of 14 amino acids. CDR3 sequence: CASSQHSYNSPLHF. In DNA form, the CDR3 reads TGTGCCAGCAGCCAACACAGCTATAATTCACCCCTCCACTTT.

The chain employs TRBV30 and TRBJ2-7; no firm D call. There are 12 residues in the CDR3. Germline V gene data show CDR1 as GTSNPN and CDR2 as SVGIG (reference sequence). With 2 bases removed from V and 0 bases from J, the gap between germline ends came to 5 bases. The DNA for the CDR3 is TGTGCCTGGAGTCCTCTCTCCTACGAGCAGTACTTC. Residues: CAWSPLSYEQYF.

V is TRBV19 and J is TRBJ2-1; the match to TRBD2 covers 8 bases. The germline V gene has CDR1 LNHDA and CDR2 SQIVND (reference sequence). CDR3 length: 15 residues. The trim removed 3 bases at V and 8 bases at J, leaving 9 bases unmatched. The CDR3 coding sequence is TGTGCCAGTAGTATTGAAGCGGGAGTGGGACATGAGCAGTTCTTC. Translation gives CASSIEAGVGHEQFF.

The CDR3 here is CASSPTGYYTEAFF. Here the CDR3 DNA reads TGTGCCAGCAGCCCGACAGGTTATTACACTGAAGCTTTCTTT. The chain joins TRBV27 to TRBJ1-1, with D maybe TRBD1 (6 bases). The V gene lost 6 bases and the J gene lost 3 bases, with 14 bases spanning the gap. The CDR3 consists of 14 residues. Germline V CDR1 and CDR2: MNHEY, SMNVEV (reference sequence).

The CDR3 nucleotides read TGTGCCAGCAGTGAAGAGACTTCGTACCAAGAGACCCAGTACTTC. It specifies CASSEETSYQETQYF. The rearrangement uses TRBV6-1 and TRBJ2-5; no firm D call. The V gene's germline CDR1 is MNHNS and CDR2 SASEGT. The CDR3 length is 15 residues. V gave up 1 base and J gave up 0 bases, with 9 bases separating them.

This sequence joins TRBV15 and TRBJ2-1; 14 nucleotides match TRBD2. This CDR3 spans 18 amino acids. J gave up 6 bases and V 0 bases, and 7 bases lay outside the gene matches. Germline V gene sequence: CDR1 LNHNV, CDR2 YYDKDF (reference sequence). CDR3: CATSRDRLAGGPGNEQFF. The DNA of the CDR3 is TGTGCCACCAGCAGAGATCGACTAGCGGGGGGGCCGGGCAATGAGCAGTTCTTC. Full variable domain (outside the CDR3, taken from reference TRBV15 and TRBJ2-1): DAMVIQNPRYQVTQFGKPVTLSCSQTLNHNVMYWYQQKSSQAPKLLFHYYDKDFNNEADTPDNFQSRRPNTSFCFLDIRSPGLGDTAMYLCATSRDRLAGGPGNEQFFGPGTRLTVL.

The chain links TRBV6-5 to TRBJ2-2; no reliable D call. Germline CDR1 is MNHEY and CDR2 is SVGAGI. The CDR3 is 13 residues long. V lost 7 bases to trimming and J lost 0 bases, with 6 bases between them. DNA of the CDR3: TGTGCCAGCACTACAGCGAACACCGGGGAGCTGTTTTTT. Translated, it gives CASTTANTGELFF.

The chain couples TRBV15 to TRBJ1-2; TRBD1 matches at 9 bases. Unmatched junction bases numbered 2, after V lost 1 base and J lost 8 bases. Per germline, CDR1 LNHNV and CDR2 YYDKDF (reference sequence). The CDR3 is 13 amino acids. CDR3: CATSRGQGVGYTF. DNA of the CDR3: TGTGCCACCAGCAGAGGACAGGGGGTGGGCTACACCTTC.

The chain carries TRBV7-2 and TRBJ2-3, with D maybe TRBD2 (5 bases). There are 14 residues in the CDR3. Germline V CDR1 and CDR2: SGHTA, FQGNSA. V lost 1 base and J 4 bases, leaving 9 bases between the germline ends. In DNA, the CDR3 is TGTGCCAGCAGCTTAGTGGGGAGCCCAGATACGCAGTATTTT. Protein product: CASSLVGSPDTQYF.

The chain employs TRBV14 and TRBJ2-1; 11 positions agree with TRBD2. CDR1 and CDR2 (germline): SGHDN, FVKESK. This CDR3 region has 15 residues. The J segment lost 10 bases and the V segment lost 2 bases, leaving 7 bases of the junction unmatched. The CDR3 spells CASSQTTSGISEQFF. The CDR3 DNA reads TGTGCCAGCAGCCAAACGACTAGCGGGATTTCAGAGCAGTTCTTC. Complete variable domain (other parts from reference TRBV14 and TRBJ2-1): EAGVTQFPSHSVIEKGQTVTLRCDPISGHDNLYWYRRVMGKEIKFLLHFVKESKQDESGMPNNRFLAERTGGTYSTLKVQPAELEDSGVYFCASSQTTSGISEQFFGPGTRLTVL.

The gene calls are TRBV11-2 and TRBJ2-2; D is unresolved. V dropped 5 bases and J dropped 2 bases, with 15 bases sitting between them. The CDR3 is 16 residues long. CDR1 is SGHAT, CDR2 FQNNGV, per germline. Here the CDR3 reads CASSRNPDTNTGELFF. CDR3 sequence (DNA): TGTGCCAGCAGCAGGAACCCCGACACTAACACCGGGGAGCTGTTTTTT.

This clone occurred once. V is TRBV5-6 and J is TRBJ1-5; 8 bases match TRBD1. Trimming cost V 0 bases and J 3 bases; bases outside gene matches: 5. The CDR3 is 16 residues long. From germline, CDR1 is SGHDT and CDR2 YYEEEE. CDR3 nucleotides: TGTGCCAGCAGCTTGGCCGGACAGGGTCCCAATCAGCCCCAGCATTTT. Translated, it gives CASSLAGQGPNQPQHF.

The chain carries TRBV4-3 and TRBJ2-7, with a possible D match to TRBD2 (5 bases). V dropped 0 bases and J dropped 2 bases, with 14 bases sitting between them. This CDR3 comprises 16 residues. Germline lookup yields CDR1 LGHNA and CDR2 YSLEER. CDR3 bases: TGCGCCAGCAGCCAAGAGTCGGACGGGGAAACCTACGAGCAGTACTTC. Amino acid sequence: CASSQESDGETYEQYF.